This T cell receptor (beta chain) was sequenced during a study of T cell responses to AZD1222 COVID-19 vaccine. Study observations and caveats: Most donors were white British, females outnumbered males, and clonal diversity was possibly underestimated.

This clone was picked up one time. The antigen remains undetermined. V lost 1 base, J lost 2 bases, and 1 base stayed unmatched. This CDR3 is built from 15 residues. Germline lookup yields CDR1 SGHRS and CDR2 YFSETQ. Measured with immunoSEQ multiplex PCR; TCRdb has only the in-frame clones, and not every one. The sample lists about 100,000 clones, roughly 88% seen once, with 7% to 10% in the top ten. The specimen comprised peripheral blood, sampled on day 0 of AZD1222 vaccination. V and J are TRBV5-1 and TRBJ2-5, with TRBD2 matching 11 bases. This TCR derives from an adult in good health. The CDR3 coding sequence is TGCGCCAGCAGCTTGCCTAGCGGGGGGCAAGAGACCCAGTACTTC. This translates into CASSLPSGGQETQYF. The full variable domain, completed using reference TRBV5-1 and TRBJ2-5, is KAGVTQTPRYLIKTRGQQVTLSCSPISGHRSVSWYQQTPGQGLQFLFEYFSETQRNKGNFPGRFSGRQFSNSRSEMNVSTLELGDSALYLCASSLPSGGQETQYFGPGTRLLVL.